This T cell receptor (beta chain) was found in a study of OX40 agonist ivuxolimab in advanced cancers. The CDR3 loop spans 17 amino acids. V was clipped by 5 bases and J by 2 bases, with 21 bases between them. Germline CDR1 SGHVS, CDR2 FQNEAQ. Points from the study as a whole: It was also the case that some nonresponders had low normalized T-cell clonal expansion.

TCRdb keeps only in-frame clones here, not all; method: immunoSEQ multiplex PCR. The sample includes about 8,300 clones, more than 65% of them seen just once. As concerns this clone: The antigen is unknown.

This rearrangement joins TRBV7-8 to TRBJ2-5, with a tentative D call TRBD1 (6 bases). The sequence came from an adult with an advanced solid tumor such as melanoma, head and neck, liver or kidney cancer. The sample was CD4+ or CD8+ T cells sorted from blood, taken in a trial of the OX40 agonist ivuxolimab. This CDR3 is CASSQNRVQGQQETQYF. CDR3 DNA: TGTGCCAGCAGCCAAAATAGGGTGCAGGGGCAACAAGAGACCCAGTACTTC.